What follows describes a single TCR beta chain. With 60 Vbeta and 13 Jbeta primers, the PCR was carried out. Clones were read by immunoSEQ multiplex PCR, and TCRdb kept only the in-frame ones, dropping some. This table holds some 150,000 clones, roughly 60% found once. This sample is part of a study of cytomegalovirus exposure and HLA in healthy donors. This CDR3 contains 13 residues. V lost 7 bases and J lost 10, with 20 bases in between. The germline V gene encodes CDR1 SQVTM and CDR2 ANQGSEA. The rearrangement joins TRBV29-1 to TRBJ1-3; TRBD1 is a possible D gene (5 bases). The sequencing sample was made of PBMCs. The origin of this receptor is a woman between 35 and 50 years old in good health and CMV-seronegative. CDR3 sequence reads: CSAGTGVGGTIYF. CDR3 in DNA: TGCAGCGCGGGTACAGGAGTCGGGGGGACCATATATTTT. The variable domain in full, with the rest retrieved from reference TRBV29-1 and TRBJ1-3, is SAVISQKPSRDICQRGTSLTIQCQVDSQVTMMFWYRQQPGQSLTLIATANQGSEATYESGFVIDKFPISRPNLTFSTLTVSNMSPEDSSIYLCSAGTGVGGTIYFGEGSWLTVV.